What follows are 28 T cell receptor beta chains derived from one specimen sequenced in a study of siplizumab effects on memory and regulatory T cells. The assay was immunoSEQ multiplex PCR, and TCRdb's table has in-frame clones only and misses some. The data contain some 65,000 clones, 75% to 90% of them singletons. Sequenced sample: Tregs sorted from blood. The source is a human donor in good health.

The J gene is TRBJ2-1, the V gene TRBV27; D call uncertain. V was pared by 5 bases and J by 7 bases, with 9 bases between. CDR3 length equals 12 residues. Germline CDR1 MNHEY, CDR2 SMNVEV (reference sequence). Written as DNA, the CDR3 is TGTGCCAGCAGTCACTCGGTGAATGAGCAGTTCTTC. Its protein product is CASSHSVNEQFF.

CDR3 DNA: TGTGCCAGCAGTCTTGAACGACCTCCCTACGAGCAGTACTTC. As protein: CASSLERPPYEQYF. The J gene is TRBJ2-7, the V gene TRBV5-5; no clear D. V was shortened by 5 bases and J by 2 bases, with 14 bases between the two germline ends. The germline V gene has CDR1 SGHKS and CDR2 YYEKEE (reference sequence). This CDR3 is 14 amino acids long.

This chain uses TRBV5-1 with TRBJ2-7; D is possibly TRBD2 (6 bases). Germline CDR1 and CDR2: SGHRS and YFSETQ. The V gene lost 7 bases and the J gene lost 5 bases, with 16 bases spanning the gap. The CDR3 spans 13 residues. CDR3 amino acids: CASAYLAGNEQYF. The CDR3 nucleotides read TGCGCCAGCGCCTATTTGGCGGGGAACGAGCAGTACTTC.

The rearrangement links TRBV6-1 to TRBJ2-7; 11 positions match TRBD1. J gave up 6 bases and V 7 bases, and 11 bases lay outside the gene matches. The CDR3 is 15 residues long. Germline V CDR1 and CDR2: MNHNS, SASEGT. CDR3 loop: CASKKNGGQGGEQYF. CDR3 sequence (DNA): TGTGCCAGCAAAAAAAACGGGGGACAGGGGGGCGAGCAGTACTTC.

This sequence joins TRBV7-2 and TRBJ2-3; D gene uncertain. V was clipped by 5 bases and J by 4 bases, with 19 bases between them. This CDR3 contains 16 residues. Germline loops: CDR1 SGHTA, CDR2 FQGNSA. CDR3 region: CASSTSVLRSADTQYF. The CDR3 nucleotides are TGTGCCAGCAGCACGTCGGTTTTACGGAGCGCAGATACGCAGTATTTT.

This clone was seen a single time. The genes are TRBV5-6 and TRBJ1-1; the D gene is possibly TRBD1 (5 bases). The ends were cut back, 0 bases at V and 3 bases at J, with 9 bases in the middle. The CDR3 is 14 residues long. Germline V gene sequence: CDR1 SGHDT, CDR2 YYEEEE. CDR3 amino acids: CASSLAGTYTEAFF. CDR3 coding DNA: TGTGCCAGCAGCTTGGCAGGGACGTACACTGAAGCTTTCTTT.

This clone rates as medium-sized. The rearrangement links TRBV27 to TRBJ2-1, with TRBD2 matching over 10 bases. V lost 2 bases and J lost 4; bases outside the gene matches: 2. CDR3 length: 15 residues. In germline, CDR1 is MNHEY, CDR2 SMNVEV (reference sequence). CDR3 region: CASSLLAGVYNEQFF. CDR3 DNA sequence: TGTGCCAGCAGTTTACTAGCGGGAGTTTACAATGAGCAGTTCTTC.

V gene TRBV19 combines with J gene TRBJ1-4, with D uncertain. V was shortened by 5 bases and J by 5 bases, with 15 bases between the two germline ends. Germline V gene data show CDR1 as LNHDA and CDR2 as SQIVND (reference sequence). This CDR3 has 15 residues. In nucleotides, the CDR3 is TGTGCCAGTAGTCCCTTCGTTCTGGGGAATGAAAAACTGTTTTTT. Protein: CASSPFVLGNEKLFF.

The V gene is TRBV5-1, the J gene TRBJ2-7, with no clear D. The CDR3 consists of 13 residues. The V end was cut by 0 bases, the J end by 2 bases, with 6 bases between. Germline-derived CDR1 and CDR2 are SGHRS and YFSETQ. CDR3 sequence reads: CASSLAETYEQYF. CDR3 sequence (DNA): TGCGCCAGCAGCTTGGCCGAAACCTACGAGCAGTACTTC.

The chain uses TRBV6-1 and TRBJ2-3; D is perhaps TRBD1 (5 bases). Germline lookup yields CDR1 MNHNS and CDR2 SASEGT. The CDR3 is made up of 14 amino acids. The germline V and J ends were trimmed by 0 bases and 3 bases, with 7 bases remaining between them. In DNA form, the CDR3 reads TGTGCCAGCAGTGAAGCAACAGGTACAGATACGCAGTATTTT. Translating gives CASSEATGTDTQYF.

The genes are TRBV15 and TRBJ2-1; D ambiguous. V was trimmed by 0 bases and J by 5 bases, leaving 11 bases between them. Germline loops: CDR1 LNHNV, CDR2 YYDKDF (reference sequence). The CDR3 runs to 15 residues. The CDR3 region has the DNA TGTGCCACCAGCAGAGATGGAGCCTTAAACAATGAGCAGTTCTTC. Amino acids: CATSRDGALNNEQFF.

The rearrangement uses TRBV28 and TRBJ1-6, with a weak D call TRBD1 (6 bases). V lost 6 bases to trimming and J lost 9 bases, with 15 bases between them. The CDR3 length is 14 residues. The V gene's germline CDR1 is MDHEN and CDR2 SYDVKM. CDR3 protein: CASSPPGERSPLHF. The DNA of the CDR3 is TGTGCCAGCAGCCCCCCAGGGGAACGTTCACCCCTCCACTTT.

V usage is TRBV2 and J usage is TRBJ2-3, with 8 nucleotides matching TRBD1. Trimming cost V 3 bases and J 5 bases; bases outside gene matches: 10. Germline CDR1 SNHLY, CDR2 FYNNEI. The CDR3 is 16 amino acids. The CDR3 protein is CASSDAPGGNIDTQYF. The CDR3 coding sequence is TGTGCCAGCAGTGATGCTCCAGGGGGCAATATAGATACGCAGTATTTT.

This clone turned up a few times. CDR3 nucleotide sequence: TGTGCCAGCAGTGGGGGCGGCGGCAATCAGCCCCAGCATTTT. Residues: CASSGGGGNQPQHF. This chain connects TRBV2 to TRBJ1-5, with D tentatively TRBD1 (5 bases). This CDR3 has 14 amino acids. Germline lookup yields CDR1 SNHLY and CDR2 FYNNEI. The V end was cut by 4 bases, the J end by 2 bases, with 9 bases between.

The chain couples TRBV6-5 to TRBJ2-2, with 10 bases lining up with TRBD2. The ends lost 3 bases at V and 5 bases at J; junction bases unmatched: 3. Germline values: CDR1 MNHEY, CDR2 SVGAGI. The CDR3 is 15 residues long. The CDR3 protein is CASSYTSGTTGELFF. The CDR3 nucleotides are TGTGCCAGCAGTTATACTAGCGGGACTACCGGGGAGCTGTTTTTT.

The chain employs TRBV10-3 and TRBJ1-1, with D maybe TRBD1 (5 bases). CDR1 and CDR2 (germline): ENHRY, SYGVKD. V lost 10 bases and J 7 bases, leaving 19 bases between the germline ends. The CDR3 sequence is 13 residues long. Written as DNA, the CDR3 is TGTGCCACCTCCGGGACGGGAGTATTTGAAGCTTTCTTT. This encodes CATSGTGVFEAFF.

This chain joins TRBV19 and TRBJ1-3; 7 nucleotides align to TRBD1. The germline V gene encodes CDR1 LNHDA and CDR2 SQIVND (reference sequence). The CDR3 runs to 16 residues. V dropped 3 bases and J dropped 0; count of bases not matched to a gene: 5. The CDR3 protein is CASSINRGLSGNTIYF. The CDR3, as DNA: TGTGCCAGTAGTATCAACAGGGGCCTCTCTGGAAACACCATATATTTT. The whole variable domain, remainder taken from reference TRBV19 and TRBJ1-3, is DGGITQSPKYLFRKEGQNVTLSCEQNLNHDAMYWYRQDPGQGLRLIYYSQIVNDFQKGDIAEGYSVSREKKESFPLTVTSAQKNPTAFYLCASSINRGLSGNTIYFGEGSWLTVV.

The rearrangement uses TRBV4-1 and TRBJ2-4; 14 bases align to TRBD2. The CDR3 is made up of 20 amino acids. The trim removed 2 bases at V and 0 bases at J, leaving 9 bases unmatched. CDR1 is MGHRA, CDR2 YSYEKL, per germline. The CDR3 here is CASSQPPGLAGGLAKNIQYF. In DNA form, the CDR3 reads TGCGCCAGCAGCCAACCCCCTGGACTAGCGGGAGGCCTAGCCAAAAACATTCAGTACTTC.

With regard to this clone: At the DNA level, this CDR3 is encoded by other sequences in the same sample as well. The chain combines TRBV5-1 with TRBJ2-5; D not certain. The CDR3 is 11 amino acids. The germline V and J ends were trimmed by 1 base and 5 bases, with 3 bases remaining between them. Germline lookup yields CDR1 SGHRS and CDR2 YFSETQ. The CDR3 protein is CASSLFETQYF. In DNA, the CDR3 is TGCGCCAGCAGCTTGTTTGAGACCCAGTACTTC.

In regard to this clone: Within the sample, other DNA sequences also encode this same CDR3. The V gene is TRBV5-4, the J gene TRBJ1-2, with TRBD1 matching 7 bases. CDR1 and CDR2 from the germline V gene are SGHNT and YYREEE (reference sequence). The CDR3 extends over 13 amino acids. V was pared by 0 bases and J by 8 bases, with 4 bases of the junction left unmatched. The CDR3 region has the DNA TGTGCCAGCAGCTTGGACAGGGGTTACGGCTACACCTTC. Its translation: CASSLDRGYGYTF.

The chain combines TRBV11-2 with TRBJ2-7; D perhaps matches TRBD1 (6 bases). The germline CDR1 and CDR2 sequences are SGHAT and FQNNGV. The V and J ends lost 6 bases and 3 bases respectively, with 15 bases between them. The CDR3 is 14 amino acids. CDR3 loop: CASSITTGLYEQYF. The DNA for the CDR3 is TGTGCCAGCAGTATCACGACAGGCCTCTACGAGCAGTACTTC.

The chain carries TRBV10-3 and TRBJ1-1, with D possibly matching TRBD1 (5 bases). The CDR3 is 13 amino acids. Deletions cut 6 bases from V and 8 bases from J, with 16 bases between. Germline CDR1 is ENHRY and CDR2 is SYGVKD. The CDR3 here is CAIRRDGEGEAFF. CDR3 bases: TGTGCCATCAGGAGGGACGGTGAGGGGGAAGCTTTCTTT.

The chain couples TRBV29-1 to TRBJ1-1; D call uncertain. Trimming cost V 4 bases and J 6 bases, with 12 bases left between them. This CDR3 spans 12 amino acids. Germline loops: CDR1 SQVTM, CDR2 ANQGSEA. CDR3: CSVGPPDAEAFF. The CDR3 DNA reads TGCAGCGTTGGACCCCCGGACGCTGAAGCTTTCTTT.

The V call is TRBV7-9, the J call TRBJ2-7; D is unclear. V was cut by 5 bases and J by 2 bases, with 10 bases left in between. CDR1 SEHNR and CDR2 FQNEAQ come from the germline V gene (reference sequence). This CDR3 has 13 amino acids. The CDR3 DNA sequence: TGTGCCAGCAGCGTCGCGGCGACCTACGAGCAGTACTTC. Translating gives CASSVAATYEQYF.

CDR3 residues: CASSPLDSPSGYTF. Written as DNA, the CDR3 is TGCGCCAGCAGCCCATTGGACAGTCCTAGTGGCTACACCTTC. The chain combines TRBV4-1 with TRBJ1-2; tentatively, D is TRBD1 (6 bases). Per the germline V gene, CDR1 is MGHRA and CDR2 is YSYEKL. The CDR3 is made up of 14 amino acids. Trimming pared 4 bases from V and 7 bases from J, leaving 16 bases between.

The V call is TRBV12-5, the J call TRBJ2-3; 9 bases are a match to TRBD2. CDR1 LGHNT and CDR2 FRNRAP come from the germline V gene. The V segment lost 3 bases and the J segment 7 bases; nucleotides outside the gene matches: 11. The CDR3 contains 16 residues. CDR3 region: CASGFNSGSLTHTQYF. The CDR3 bases are TGTGCTAGTGGTTTCAATAGCGGGAGCCTTACGCATACGCAGTATTTT.

This chain joins TRBV7-9 and TRBJ2-2, with D perhaps matching TRBD2 (5 bases). In germline, CDR1 is SEHNR, CDR2 FQNEAQ (reference sequence). Trimming shortened V by 5 bases and J by 4 bases, and 17 bases separated the two germline ends. The CDR3 loop spans 16 amino acids. The CDR3 protein is CASSRSGGRGTGELFF. For the CDR3, the DNA is TGTGCCAGCAGCCGGTCTGGTGGGAGAGGCACCGGGGAGCTGTTTTTT.

The V gene is TRBV5-1, the J gene TRBJ2-7; 9 bases are shared with TRBD1. J gave up 7 bases and V 4 bases, and 6 bases lay outside the gene matches. The germline V gene encodes CDR1 SGHRS and CDR2 YFSETQ. The CDR3 totals 13 residues. CDR3 sequence: CASSPGTGREQYF. Written as DNA, the CDR3 is TGCGCCAGCAGCCCCGGGACAGGGCGGGAGCAGTACTTC. The whole variable domain, remainder taken from reference TRBV5-1 and TRBJ2-7, is KAGVTQTPRYLIKTRGQQVTLSCSPISGHRSVSWYQQTPGQGLQFLFEYFSETQRNKGNFPGRFSGRQFSNSRSEMNVSTLELGDSALYLCASSPGTGREQYFGPGTRLTVT.